The rows below give T cell receptor beta chains drawn from one sample of a study of identical twins. Using its own MiXCR run on the 5' RACE reads, TCRdb lists one record per CDR3 protein. The repertoire holds 600,000 to 800,000 distinct CDR3 sequences, with approximately 22% as singletons. These same data were also listed under a study on T cells expressing NK-cell markers.

Sequenced: PBMCs. These TCRs come from a woman younger than 35 in good health. The CDR3 runs from the conserved cysteine through the conserved F or W.

TRBJ2-7 | TRBV20-1 | CSASYQGADEQYF
TRBJ2-7 | TRBV7-9 | CASSRTGYGVGEQYF
TRBJ2-7 | TRBV7-9 | CASSPLVRDVTYEQYF
TRBJ2-2 | TRBV7-2 | CASSQYRGAGELFF
TRBJ2-7 | TRBV6-5 | CASRLGDPAYEQYF
TRBJ2-3 | TRBV3-1 | CASSQGRATQYF
TRBJ2-2 | TRBV5-1 | CASSDPGGPGELFF
TRBJ2-3 | TRBV7-9 | CASSSSFWGGLRYF
TRBJ1-5 | TRBV19 | CAASERGRQPQHF
TRBJ2-3 | TRBV5-1 | CASSFSGVYTDTQYF
TRBJ1-3 | TRBV20-1 | CSARSLTSGNTIYF
TRBJ1-1 | TRBV20-1 | CSARGWEGDTEAFF
TRBJ2-3 | TRBV6-5 | CASSYSGTVPGVADTQYF
TRBJ2-1 | TRBV20-1 | CSAREGTAGQFF
TRBJ1-3 | TRBV12-3/TRBV12-4 | CATPQGSGNTIYF
TRBJ2-3 | TRBV27 | CASSLTYTFWTDTQYF
TRBJ2-7 | TRBV12-3/TRBV12-4 | CASSRLGDEQYF